This T cell receptor beta chain was documented in a study of blood T cell repertoires in COVID-19 (dated by TCRdb to the early 2020s). Some background on the complete study: The collaborator samples originated in the United States, Italy and Spain and spanned the acute and convalescent phases of COVID-19. The repertoires were released in a freely available public database intended as a resource for research on the immune response to SARS-CoV-2. The material from the prospective study consisted of cDNA or gDNA derived from T cells, B-cell-depleted T cells, or PBMCs. Nearly every sample came with metadata listing a de-identified subject ID, COVID-19 status, age in years and sex. Samples were obtained from the ongoing ImmuneRACE study (first 160 participants) and from approximately 1,200 subjects provided by 6 global collaborators. Subjects who had been exposed to COVID-19, were actively infected with it, or had recovered from it provided the deeply sampled blood TCRbeta repertoires that made up the dataset. HLA class I and class II types, where available, came from metadata supplied by the sample provider rather than from assay-based typing. Paper-wide results and their limitations: The quantity of clinical and demographic metadata differed by source and by participant and was supplied without curation.

Whole blood was collected in K2EDTA tubes by collaborating institutions according to the institutions' own protocols. For TCRbeta analysis, collaborators shipped samples in one of three forms: frozen whole blood, isolated PBMCs, or DNA extracted from either of those sample types. Concerning this clone itself: Its antigen is currently not known. No per-base quality is available; no much larger clone lies one base away.

TCRbeta CDR3 regions were amplified from genomic DNA using the immunoSEQ Assay, a bias-controlled multiplex PCR. The paper's data handling went like this. The number of nucleated cells in each sample was estimated by amplification of reference gene primers within the assay. To quantify the absolute abundance of each unique TCRbeta CDR3 rearrangement, sequence reads were collapsed and filtered. For each sample, productive Simpson clonality was calculated as the square root of Simpson's diversity index over productive rearrangements. In its TCRdb copy, this immuneACCESS table keeps in-frame sequences only and misses some clones. Where compared with another copy, unresolved V genes explain less than half of these, and the others have no known cause. That table furnishes V, J and clone size, whereas the DNA furnished D and trimming. The table for this sample lists 180,000 or so clones; more than 75% of them were counted only once. Of the sample, 4.9% falls within the top ten clones.

The sample consisted of peripheral blood. The sequence derives from a woman older than 75 with acute or convalescent COVID-19.

The nucleotide sequence reads as follows: TGCGCCAGCAGCCAAGAGCCAGCAGGGTCGGATCAGCCCCAGCATTTT. This sequence encodes CASSQEPAGSDQPQHF. The rearrangement combines TRBV4-3 with TRBJ1-5; 5 matching bases give a weak D call of TRBD1. At the junction V is shortened by 0 bases and J by 5 bases, with 14 bases in between. Sequences LGHNA (CDR1) and YSLEER (CDR2) are obtained from the germline V gene. The CDR3 covers 16 residues, taking in both the cysteine and the phenylalanine. Only the CDR3 DNA is retained, 48 bases long and in frame from the first base.